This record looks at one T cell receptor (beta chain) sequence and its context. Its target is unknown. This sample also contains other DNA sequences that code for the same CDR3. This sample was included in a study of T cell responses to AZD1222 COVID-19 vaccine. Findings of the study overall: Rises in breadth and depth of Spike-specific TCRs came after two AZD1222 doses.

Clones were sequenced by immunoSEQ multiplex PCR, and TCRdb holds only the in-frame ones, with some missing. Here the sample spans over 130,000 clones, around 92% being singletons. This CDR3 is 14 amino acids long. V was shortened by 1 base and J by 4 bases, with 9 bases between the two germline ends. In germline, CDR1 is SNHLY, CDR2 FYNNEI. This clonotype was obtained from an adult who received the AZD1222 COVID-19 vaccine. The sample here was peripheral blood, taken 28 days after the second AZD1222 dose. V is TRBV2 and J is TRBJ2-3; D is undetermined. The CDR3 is CASSEGLASDTQYF. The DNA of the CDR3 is TGTGCCAGCAGTGAAGGCTTGGCCTCAGATACGCAGTATTTT.